This TCR beta chain was found in a study of follicular helper T cells after annual influenza vaccination. Study-wide context: For some subjects, blood spans the 2013-2014, 2014-2015 and 2015-2016 annual vaccinations.

With V trimmed by 4 bases and J by 5 bases, 8 bases remained unmatched. Germline V gene sequence: CDR1 SEHNR, CDR2 FQNEAQ (reference sequence). This CDR3 has 16 residues. Time point reported: 2014-2015 season, 7 days after vaccination. The table came from immunoSEQ multiplex PCR; TCRdb's copy has only in-frame clones and leaves some out. The sample lists several thousand clones; 65% to 85% were seen once. The sequence came from an adult who received the influenza vaccine. The sample in question was CXCR5+ CD38- circulating T follicular helper cells from blood, obtained 7 days after influenza vaccination. Subset given: circulating Tfh, non-naive CD4+CXCR5+PD-1+ (ICOS+CD38+ or ICOS-CD38-). The chain has TRBV7-9 and TRBJ2-3, with 11 positions matching TRBD2. CDR3 sequence: CASSSPGLAGGDTQYF. CDR3 in DNA: TGTGCCAGCAGCTCTCCCGGCCTAGCGGGAGGAGATACGCAGTATTTT.